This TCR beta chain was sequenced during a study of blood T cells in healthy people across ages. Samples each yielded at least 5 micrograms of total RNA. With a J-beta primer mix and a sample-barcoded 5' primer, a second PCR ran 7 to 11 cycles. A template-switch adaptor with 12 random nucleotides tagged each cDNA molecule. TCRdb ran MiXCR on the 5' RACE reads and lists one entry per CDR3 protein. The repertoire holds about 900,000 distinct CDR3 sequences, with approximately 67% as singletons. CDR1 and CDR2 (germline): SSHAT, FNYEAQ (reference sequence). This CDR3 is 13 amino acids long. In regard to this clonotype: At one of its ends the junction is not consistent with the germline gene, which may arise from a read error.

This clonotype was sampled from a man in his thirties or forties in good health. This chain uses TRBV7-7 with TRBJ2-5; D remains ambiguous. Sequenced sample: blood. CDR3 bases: TGTGCTAGCAGCCCCCGCTCTAGAGAGACCCAGTACTTC. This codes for CASSPRSRETQYF.